These 28 T cell receptor beta chains came from one sample sequenced in a study of blood T cell repertoires in COVID-19. TCRdb keeps only in-frame clones here, not all; method: immunoSEQ multiplex PCR. Altogether 40,000 to 50,000 clones are present, 88% being singletons, with the ten largest covering over 8.5%. The sample comprised peripheral blood. The receptors come from a man in his fifties or sixties with active COVID-19.

The rearrangement joins TRBV5-1 to TRBJ1-1; no definite D call. V lost 4 bases and J lost 2, with 12 bases in between. Germline values: CDR1 SGHRS, CDR2 YFSETQ. The CDR3 runs to 14 residues. In DNA, the CDR3 is TGCGCCAGCAGCCAACCTACAGCCAACACTGAAGCTTTCTTT. It specifies CASSQPTANTEAFF. The whole variable domain, filled in from reference TRBV5-1 and TRBJ1-1, reads KAGVTQTPRYLIKTRGQQVTLSCSPISGHRSVSWYQQTPGQGLQFLFEYFSETQRNKGNFPGRFSGRQFSNSRSEMNVSTLELGDSALYLCASSQPTANTEAFFGQGTRLTVV.

The rearrangement links TRBV28 to TRBJ1-5; maybe TRBD1 (5 bases). There are 16 residues in the CDR3. Deletions cut 6 bases from V and 1 base from J, with 16 bases between. Germline-derived CDR1 and CDR2 are MDHEN and SYDVKM. The CDR3, as DNA: TGTGCCAGCAGCCGAACACGGGGGGTGAGCAATCAGCCCCAGCATTTT. This codes for CASSRTRGVSNQPQHF. The whole variable domain, filled in from reference TRBV28 and TRBJ1-5, reads DVKVTQSSRYLVKRTGEKVFLECVQDMDHENMFWYRQDPGLGLRLIYFSYDVKMKEKGDIPEGYSVSREKKERFSLILESASTNQTSMYLCASSRTRGVSNQPQHFGDGTRLSIL.

The chain is built from TRBV11-2 and TRBJ2-3; D possibly corresponds to TRBD2 (6 bases). The CDR3 is 16 amino acids. V lost 1 base and J 4 bases, leaving 15 bases between the germline ends. Germline V gene lookup returns CDR1 SGHAT and CDR2 FQNNGV. The CDR3 nucleotides are TGTGCCAGCAGCTTAGGAGGCCACGGGGGAGCAGATACGCAGTATTTT. It codes for CASSLGGHGGADTQYF.

The chain uses TRBV6-5 and TRBJ1-1; 7 bases are a match to TRBD1. Looked up from germline, CDR1 is MNHEY and CDR2 is SVGAGI. There are 14 residues in the CDR3. With V trimmed by 7 bases and J by 2 bases, 7 bases remained unmatched. The CDR3 nucleotides read TGTGCCAGCACCAGGGGGGACGGTAACACTGAAGCTTTCTTT. Its translation is CASTRGDGNTEAFF.

This chain links TRBV28 with TRBJ2-6, with TRBD2 identical over 7 bases. Unmatched junction bases numbered 13, after V lost 5 bases and J lost 0 bases. The CDR3 runs to 19 residues. CDR1 and CDR2 from the germline V gene are MDHEN and SYDVKM. CDR3 loop: CASSPPGRRGGSGANVLTF. CDR3 sequence (DNA): TGTGCCAGCAGTCCTCCCGGGAGGCGCGGTGGCTCTGGGGCCAACGTCCTGACTTTC.

The V gene is TRBV5-4, the J gene TRBJ2-2; the match to TRBD2 covers 13 bases. The CDR3 spans 15 residues. V lost 1 base to trimming and J lost 8 bases; unmatched junction nucleotides: 2. CDR1 is SGHNT, CDR2 YYREEE, per germline (reference sequence). CDR3 amino acids: CASSLQGLAGGELFF. The CDR3 DNA reads as TGTGCCAGCAGCTTGCAGGGACTAGCGGGGGGGGAGCTGTTTTTT.

V gene TRBV12-3 or TRBV12-4 combines with J gene TRBJ2-3; D not resolved. The CDR3 totals 12 residues. V was cut by 1 base and J by 6 bases, with 5 bases left in between. The CDR3 here is CASSLGVDTQYF. The CDR3 DNA reads TGTGCCAGCAGTTTAGGAGTGGATACGCAGTATTTT.

The J gene is TRBJ2-3, the V gene TRBV19; D ambiguous. The V gene's germline CDR1 is LNHDA and CDR2 SQIVND (reference sequence). This CDR3 region has 14 residues. V dropped 7 bases and J dropped 0 bases, with 11 bases sitting between them. The CDR3 spells CASNRHVSTDTQYF. DNA of the CDR3: TGTGCCAGTAACCGACACGTTAGCACAGATACGCAGTATTTT.

The chain is built from TRBV14 and TRBJ1-1; TRBD1 aligns across 12 bases. The CDR3 extends over 19 amino acids. The germline gives CDR1 SGHDN, CDR2 FVKESK. Trimming cost V 5 bases and J 0 bases; bases outside gene matches: 13. The CDR3 sequence: CASSTLMGTGGLMNTEAFF. The CDR3 DNA is TGTGCCAGCAGCACCCTGATGGGGACAGGGGGCTTAATGAACACTGAAGCTTTCTTT.

The chain employs TRBV19 and TRBJ2-7; 7 nucleotides align to TRBD2. There are 16 residues in the CDR3. V was clipped by 1 base and J by 2 bases; unmatched bases: 8. Germline V CDR1 and CDR2: LNHDA, SQIVND (reference sequence). CDR3 sequence reads: CASSIGGGDYTYEQYF. The CDR3 bases are TGTGCCAGTAGTATAGGAGGAGGGGACTACACCTACGAGCAGTACTTC.

The rearrangement links TRBV5-8 to TRBJ2-1; 11 bases fit TRBD1. The germline V gene has CDR1 SGHTS and CDR2 YDEGEE. CDR3 size: 13 residues. J lost 7 bases, V lost 8 bases, and 5 bases had no gene match. Here the CDR3 DNA reads TGTGCCAGTTGCCGGGACAGGGGGAATGAGCAGTTCTTC. Amino acids: CASCRDRGNEQFF.

This chain joins TRBV10-3 and TRBJ2-1, with TRBD2 matching over 9 bases. In germline, CDR1 is ENHRY, CDR2 SYGVKD. The V gene end was trimmed by 10 bases and the J gene end by 0 bases; junction bases not matched to a gene: 13. This CDR3 is built from 17 residues. CDR3 sequence (DNA): TGTGCCAATTTAACTGGCGGGGGGGTCAGCTCCTACAATGAGCAGTTCTTC. Residues: CANLTGGGVSSYNEQFF.

This chain joins TRBV6-5 and TRBJ1-5, with D perhaps TRBD1 (5 bases). Germline V CDR1 and CDR2: MNHEY, SVGAGI. Trimming pared 4 bases from V and 3 bases from J, leaving 7 bases between. The CDR3 runs to 13 residues. In DNA, the CDR3 is TGTGCCAGCAGTTTACAGGACAATCAGCCCCAGCATTTT. Translation: CASSLQDNQPQHF.

The rearrangement uses TRBV9 and TRBJ2-3; 8 positions match TRBD1. V trimming: 0 bases; J trimming: 1 base; junction bases outside the gene matches: 1. Looked up from germline, CDR1 is SGDLS and CDR2 is YYNGEE. This CDR3 is 15 amino acids long. For the CDR3, the DNA is TGTGCCAGCAGCGTAGGGGGACAGGGCACAGATACGCAGTATTTT. Translation gives CASSVGGQGTDTQYF. The complete variable domain, with remaining parts taken from reference TRBV9 and TRBJ2-3, reads DSGVTQTPKHLITATGQRVTLRCSPRSGDLSVYWYQQSLDQGLQFLIQYYNGEERAKGNILERFSAQQFPDLHSELNLSSLELGDSALYFCASSVGGQGTDTQYFGPGTRLTVL.

The V gene is TRBV24-1, the J gene TRBJ2-3; 9 bases fit TRBD1. This CDR3 contains 15 residues. J gave up 1 base and V 7 bases, and 5 bases lay outside the gene matches. Germline CDR1 reads KGHDR; CDR2 reads SFDVKD. The CDR3 DNA follows: TGTGCCACCAGCGCTCGGGACAGGGGCACAGATACGCAGTATTTT. The encoded protein is CATSARDRGTDTQYF.

The chain has TRBV5-1 and TRBJ2-1; maybe TRBD2 (7 bases). The germline CDR1 and CDR2 sequences are SGHRS and YFSETQ. The CDR3 is 15 residues long. V shed 4 bases and J shed 5 bases, with 16 bases lying between them. In DNA, the CDR3 is TGCGCCAGCAGCCGCTTCGGGGGGCGGGACAATGAGCAGTTCTTC. As protein: CASSRFGGRDNEQFF.

The V gene is TRBV28, the J gene TRBJ2-1, with 8 bases that match TRBD1. CDR3 length: 15 amino acids. V shed 5 bases, J shed 0 bases, and the junction held 3 bases outside the gene matches. The V gene's germline CDR1 is MDHEN and CDR2 SYDVKM. CDR3 in amino acids: CASSLTGGSYNEQFF. DNA for the CDR3: TGTGCCAGCAGTCTAACAGGGGGCTCCTACAATGAGCAGTTCTTC.

V is TRBV5-1 and J is TRBJ1-2; possibly TRBD1 for D (5 bases). Germline V gives CDR1 SGHRS, CDR2 YFSETQ. CDR3 length: 18 residues. V was trimmed by 0 bases and J by 0 bases, leaving 18 bases between them. CDR3 sequence: CASSLDPDLTETNYGYTF. CDR3 DNA: TGCGCCAGCAGCTTGGATCCGGACCTGACAGAAACTAACTATGGCTACACCTTC.

The rearrangement links TRBV6-1 to TRBJ1-5; D unresolved. Germline values: CDR1 MNHNS, CDR2 SASEGT. The V and J ends lost 4 bases and 7 bases respectively, with 23 bases between them. The CDR3 runs 17 residues. CDR3 protein: CASSASDEGWVGQPQHF. The CDR3 DNA reads TGTGCCAGCAGTGCATCCGATGAGGGTTGGGTTGGACAGCCCCAGCATTTT.

V is TRBV15 and J is TRBJ2-1; 8 positions match TRBD2. The length of the CDR3 is 16 residues. The junction had 12 bases not matched to a gene; V was cut back by 1 base and J by 10 bases. Germline loops: CDR1 LNHNV, CDR2 YYDKDF (reference sequence). The CDR3 loop reads CATSRGGGLAGEEQFF. CDR3 coding DNA: TGTGCCACCAGCAGAGGGGGGGGGCTAGCGGGCGAAGAGCAGTTCTTC. Full variable domain (rest looked up from reference TRBV15 and TRBJ2-1): DAMVIQNPRYQVTQFGKPVTLSCSQTLNHNVMYWYQQKSSQAPKLLFHYYDKDFNNEADTPDNFQSRRPNTSFCFLDIRSPGLGDTAMYLCATSRGGGLAGEEQFFGPGTRLTVL.

The chain is built from TRBV27 and TRBJ2-1; 7 positions match TRBD2. Trimming removed 6 bases from V and 3 bases from J; junction bases left unmatched: 8. Germline V gene sequence: CDR1 MNHEY, CDR2 SMNVEV (reference sequence). This CDR3 region has 15 residues. In DNA, the CDR3 is TGTGCCAGCAGCCCGAGAGGACTAGTCTACAATGAGCAGTTCTTC. Translated: CASSPRGLVYNEQFF.

The CDR3 region is CASSQDWVAGGKETQYF. CDR3 nucleotide sequence: TGTGCCAGCAGCCAAGATTGGGTAGCGGGGGGTAAAGAGACCCAGTACTTC. The chain uses TRBV3-1 (or the pseudogene TRBV3-2) and TRBJ2-5; TRBD2 aligns across 10 bases. V dropped 0 bases and J dropped 3; count of bases not matched to a gene: 7. This CDR3 has 17 amino acids. Germline V gene data show CDR1 as LGHDT and CDR2 as YNNKEL (reference sequence).

The J gene is TRBJ2-7, the V gene TRBV11-2, with D possibly being TRBD1 (6 bases). The germline V and J ends were trimmed by 5 bases and 5 bases, with 16 bases remaining between them. The CDR3 has 14 residues. Germline V gives CDR1 SGHAT, CDR2 FQNNGV. The CDR3 region is CASSRGPGADEQYF. The CDR3 DNA reads as TGTGCCAGCAGCCGCGGCCCAGGGGCAGACGAGCAGTACTTC.

The chain recombines TRBV11-2 with TRBJ2-7; D perhaps matches TRBD2 (5 bases). Germline V CDR1 and CDR2: SGHAT, FQNNGV. V dropped 3 bases and J dropped 7 bases, with 13 bases sitting between them. The CDR3 contains 13 residues. The CDR3 sequence: CASSLGSLGEQYF. For the CDR3, the DNA is TGTGCCAGCAGCTTGGGGAGCCTTGGAGAGCAGTACTTC. Full variable domain (remainder filled in from reference TRBV11-2 and TRBJ2-7): EAGVAQSPRYKIIEKRQSVAFWCNPISGHATLYWYQQILGQGPKLLIQFQNNGVVDDSQLPKDRFSAERLKGVDSTLKIQPAKLEDSAVYLCASSLGSLGEQYFGPGTRLTVT.

V usage is TRBV25-1 and J usage is TRBJ2-7; 7 bases are a match to TRBD2. V shed 4 bases, J shed 6 bases, and the junction held 9 bases outside the gene matches. The CDR3 is made up of 14 amino acids. Per germline, CDR1 MGHDK and CDR2 SYGVNS. CDR3 region: CASSGTSVFGEQYF. The CDR3 nucleotides read TGTGCCAGCAGTGGTACTAGCGTGTTCGGCGAGCAGTACTTC.

The rearrangement joins TRBV10-3 to TRBJ1-1; a possible D gene is TRBD1 (6 bases). CDR3 size: 18 residues. The V end lost 3 bases, the J end lost 1 base, and 21 bases lay between the germline ends. From germline, CDR1 is ENHRY and CDR2 SYGVKD. The CDR3 loop is CAISEGGGQGRRNTEAFF. The CDR3 DNA sequence: TGTGCCATCAGTGAAGGGGGGGGGCAGGGAAGGCGGAACACTGAAGCTTTCTTT.

The chain employs TRBV27 and TRBJ1-5; maybe TRBD1 (5 bases). CDR3 length: 13 residues. Germline V CDR1 and CDR2: MNHEY, SMNVEV (reference sequence). V shed 3 bases and J shed 4 bases, with 7 bases lying between them. Here the CDR3 reads CASSFRGNQPQHF. Written as DNA, the CDR3 is TGTGCCAGCAGTTTCCGGGGGAATCAGCCCCAGCATTTT.

For this clone: The junction and the germline gene differ at one end; a read error may be behind it. The chain recombines TRBV6-1 with TRBJ2-3; 7 positions match TRBD2. The CDR3 extends over 17 amino acids. Per germline, CDR1 MNHNS and CDR2 SASEGT. In DNA, the CDR3 is TGTGCCAGCAGTAAAGCAATGATAGGACTAGGGGCAGATACGCAGTATTTT. Protein: CASSKAMIGLGADTQYF.